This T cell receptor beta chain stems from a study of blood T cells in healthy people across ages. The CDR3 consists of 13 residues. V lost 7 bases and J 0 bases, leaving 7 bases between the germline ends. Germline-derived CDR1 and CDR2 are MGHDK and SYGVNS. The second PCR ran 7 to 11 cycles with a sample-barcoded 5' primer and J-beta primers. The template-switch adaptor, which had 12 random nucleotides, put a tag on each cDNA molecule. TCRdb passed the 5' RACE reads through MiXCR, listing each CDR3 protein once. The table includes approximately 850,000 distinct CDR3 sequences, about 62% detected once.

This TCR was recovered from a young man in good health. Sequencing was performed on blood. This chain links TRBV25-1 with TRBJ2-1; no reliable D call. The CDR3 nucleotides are TGTGCCAGCATGGGGATCTCCTACAATGAGCAGTTCTTC. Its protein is CASMGISYNEQFF. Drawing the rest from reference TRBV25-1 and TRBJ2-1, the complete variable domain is EADIYQTPRYLVIGTGKKITLECSQTMGHDKMYWYQQDPGMELHLIHYSYGVNSTEKGDLSSESTVSRIRTEHFPLTLESARPSHTSQYLCASMGISYNEQFFGPGTRLTVL.